This T cell receptor beta chain stems from a study of T cell repertoires in cytomegalovirus infection. From the reads, TCRdb called clonotypes with MiXCR, one entry per CDR3 protein. The sample includes hundreds of thousands of distinct CDR3 sequences, around 18% seen only once; the top ten take under 9%. Whole-study results and caveats: CMV-specific HLA-C-restricted TCR beta clonotypes dominated the ex vivo response.

Germline CDR1 SEHNR, CDR2 FQNEAQ (reference sequence). This CDR3 spans 15 amino acids. J was trimmed by 9 bases and V by 3 bases; bases with no gene match: 10. Comment on this clonotype: The antigen remains undetermined.

The source of this sequence is a human donor in good health (CMV status not recorded). Some clones in this sample may be carry-over from other donors' samples. The specimen sequenced was PBMCs. The rearrangement joins TRBV7-9 to TRBJ2-7; 11 bases are a match to TRBD1. In DNA form, the CDR3 reads TGTGCCAGCAGCTTCTCCGGGACAGGGGGGCGATGGCAGTACTTC. Residues: CASSFSGTGGRWQYF.